This T cell receptor (beta chain) was captured by sequencing in a study of OX40 agonist ivuxolimab in advanced cancers. The assay was immunoSEQ multiplex PCR, and TCRdb's table has in-frame clones only and misses some. The data show 90,000 or so clones, around 87% seen once. This CDR3 region has 17 residues. J was trimmed by 8 bases and V by 0 bases; bases with no gene match: 13. Germline V gives CDR1 SGDLS, CDR2 YYNGEE. The input for sequencing was CD4+ or CD8+ T cells sorted from blood, taken in a trial of the OX40 agonist ivuxolimab. This clonotype originated in an adult with an advanced solid tumor such as melanoma, head and neck, liver or kidney cancer. The chain combines TRBV9 with TRBJ2-1; 8 bases map to TRBD2. CDR3 protein: CASSVDPPSGLIDEQFF. The CDR3 DNA reads as TGTGCCAGCAGCGTAGATCCCCCTAGCGGGTTAATAGATGAGCAGTTCTTC.